The source of this T cell receptor (beta chain) is a study of blood T cell repertoires in COVID-19. For the study at large: Material from acute and convalescent COVID-19 was sourced from the United States, Italy and Spain. The analysed material was cDNA or gDNA that came from T cells, B-cell-depleted T cells, or PBMCs.

This CDR3 comprises 17 residues. The V gene's germline CDR1 is MNHNS and CDR2 SASEGT. V lost 3 bases to trimming and J lost 4 bases; unmatched junction nucleotides: 8. This clone has just one count. Original processing notes: Nucleated cell number was recorded as an estimate derived from reference gene primer amplification. The repertoire was sequenced with immunoSEQ multiplex PCR; TCRdb's copy has only in-frame clones and lacks some. D and trimming were read from the DNA, whereas the V and J calls and clone size are those reported in that table. The sample contains some 120,000 clones, roughly 79% of which appear only once.

The rearrangement links TRBV6-1 to TRBJ1-3, with TRBD1 matching over 11 bases. The sample comprised peripheral blood. This TCR derives from a human donor in a cohort sampled during active COVID-19. The DNA of the CDR3 is TGTGCCAGCAGTGACAGGACAGGGGGCTTAGGAGGAAACACCATATATTTT. It yields the protein CASSDRTGGLGGNTIYF.